Shown below are 30 T cell receptor beta chains from a single sample sequenced in a study of OX40 agonist ivuxolimab in advanced cancers. The data were produced by immunoSEQ multiplex PCR, yet TCRdb's version contains in-frame clones alone and is incomplete. The sample contains 70,000 to 95,000 clones, around 90% of which appear only once. Sequencing used CD4+ or CD8+ T cells sorted from blood, obtained in a trial of the OX40 agonist ivuxolimab. These receptors originate from an adult with an advanced solid tumor such as melanoma, head and neck, liver or kidney cancer.

For the CDR3, the DNA is TGTGCCAGCAGCCCCCTAGCGGGAGAGGATAATGAGCAGTTCTTC. Its protein product is CASSPLAGEDNEQFF. J is TRBJ2-1 and V is TRBV9, with 10 bases identical to TRBD2. This CDR3 is 15 amino acids long. J lost 7 bases, V lost 4 bases, and 8 bases had no gene match. Germline V gives CDR1 SGDLS, CDR2 YYNGEE.

The V call is TRBV19, the J call TRBJ2-3; D is ambiguous. The V gene lost 1 base and the J gene lost 5 bases, with 10 bases spanning the gap. The CDR3 spans 14 residues. Germline V gene data show CDR1 as LNHDA and CDR2 as SQIVND (reference sequence). The CDR3 region has the DNA TGTGCCAGTAGTATAGGGACCCTCGGAGATACGCAGTATTTT. This encodes CASSIGTLGDTQYF.

The chain uses TRBV9 and TRBJ2-7; tentative D call: TRBD2 (6 bases). This CDR3 spans 16 amino acids. Germline-derived CDR1 and CDR2 are SGDLS and YYNGEE. Trimming left V 0 bases short and J 2 bases short, with 15 bases between. CDR3 amino acids: CASSVGELGLPYEQYF. DNA for the CDR3: TGTGCCAGCAGCGTAGGGGAATTGGGACTTCCCTACGAGCAGTACTTC.

This chain joins TRBV30 and TRBJ1-4; 8 bases are shared with TRBD1. V lost 1 base, J lost 11 bases, and 6 bases stayed unmatched. The CDR3 is 13 residues long. In germline, CDR1 is GTSNPN, CDR2 SVGIG (reference sequence). For the CDR3, the DNA is TGTGCCTGGAGTGGGGGGGACAGGAGGAAACTGTTTTTT. The encoded protein is CAWSGGDRRKLFF.

V and J are TRBV28 and TRBJ2-5, with 7 bases that match TRBD2. The CDR3 length is 18 residues. From germline, CDR1 is MDHEN and CDR2 SYDVKM. After removal of 3 bases from V and 3 bases from J, the junction contained 16 bases not matched to a gene. The CDR3 protein is CASSFIYGTKDHKETQYF. The CDR3 nucleotides are TGTGCCAGCAGTTTTATTTATGGGACTAAGGATCATAAAGAGACCCAGTACTTC.

The chain uses TRBV5-1 and TRBJ1-5, with TRBD1 as a possible D gene (6 bases). The germline V gene has CDR1 SGHRS and CDR2 YFSETQ. Trimming left V 0 bases short and J 6 bases short, with 16 bases between. This CDR3 region has 16 residues. The CDR3 sequence: CASSLGGVTGLQPQHF. CDR3 DNA sequence: TGCGCCAGCAGCTTGGGGGGCGTGACAGGCCTTCAGCCCCAGCATTTT.

This clone was observed once. The CDR3 loop is CASSPVADPTYEQYF. The CDR3 DNA is TGTGCCAGCTCACCTGTGGCAGACCCAACCTACGAGCAGTACTTC. The genes are TRBV18 and TRBJ2-7, with D hard to call. The CDR3 is made up of 15 amino acids. CDR1 is KGHSH and CDR2 is LQKENI in the germline V gene. V was trimmed by 3 bases and J by 2 bases, leaving 14 bases between them. The full variable domain, completed using reference TRBV18 and TRBJ2-7, is NAGVMQNPRHLVRRRGQEARLRCSPMKGHSHVYWYRQLPEEGLKFMVYLQKENIIDESGMPKERFSAEFPKEGPSILRIQQVVRGDSAAYFCASSPVADPTYEQYFGPGTRLTVT.

The V call is TRBV5-1, the J call TRBJ2-2, with 13 bases identical to TRBD2. V lost 1 base and J lost 1; bases outside the gene matches: 7. Per germline, CDR1 SGHRS and CDR2 YFSETQ. This CDR3 contains 19 residues. CDR3 amino acids: CASSLTSGRARQNTGELFF. In nucleotides, the CDR3 is TGCGCCAGCAGCTTGACTAGCGGGAGGGCTCGGCAGAACACCGGGGAGCTGTTTTTT.

This sequence joins TRBV30 and TRBJ2-1; TRBD2 aligns across 7 bases. The length of the CDR3 is 14 residues. Looked up from germline, CDR1 is GTSNPN and CDR2 is SVGIG (reference sequence). J was trimmed by 5 bases and V by 0 bases; bases with no gene match: 4. The CDR3 region has the DNA TGTGCCTGGAGTGTAGGTAGCGGGCACAATGAGCAGTTCTTC. Its translation is CAWSVGSGHNEQFF.

The chain employs TRBV19 and TRBJ1-1, with D perhaps matching TRBD1 (5 bases). V was cut by 4 bases and J by 11 bases, with 17 bases left in between. CDR1 and CDR2 (germline): LNHDA, SQIVND (reference sequence). The CDR3 runs to 13 residues. CDR3 sequence: CASSTGTTLGAFF. The CDR3 DNA reads as TGTGCCAGTAGTACCGGGACTACCCTGGGGGCTTTCTTT.

A single count supports this clone. The rearrangement uses TRBV5-1 and TRBJ2-1; D perhaps matches TRBD2 (6 bases). With 2 bases removed from V and 7 bases from J, the gap between germline ends came to 19 bases. Germline-derived CDR1 and CDR2 are SGHRS and YFSETQ. This CDR3 has 16 residues. This CDR3 reads CASSFLLEGPGNEQFF. The CDR3, as DNA: TGCGCCAGCAGCTTCCTTTTGGAGGGGCCAGGGAATGAGCAGTTCTTC.

This chain links TRBV18 with TRBJ1-3, with D tentatively TRBD1 (5 bases). This CDR3 region has 18 residues. Trimming stripped 1 base from V and 4 bases from J, with 20 bases between. Germline V gene lookup returns CDR1 KGHSH and CDR2 LQKENI. The CDR3 region is CASSPLPVEGTGGNTIYF. The CDR3 coding sequence is TGTGCCAGCTCACCACTTCCCGTCGAGGGGACGGGAGGAAACACCATATATTTT.

CDR3 bases: TGTGCCAGCAATTATCAAGCGGGAGGGAGCACAGATACGCAGTATTTT. Its protein is CASNYQAGGSTDTQYF. The chain couples TRBV6-6 to TRBJ2-3, with 10 bases that match TRBD2. There are 16 residues in the CDR3. With V trimmed by 7 bases and J by 0 bases, 7 bases remained unmatched. Germline V gene lookup returns CDR1 MNHNY and CDR2 SVGAGI (reference sequence).

This chain links TRBV7-6 with TRBJ2-3; D not resolved. There are 13 residues in the CDR3. Germline CDR1 and CDR2: SGHVS and FNYEAQ. Trimming removed 4 bases from V and 2 bases from J, with 7 bases in between. CDR3 region: CASSSRDTDTQYF. CDR3 DNA sequence: TGTGCCAGCAGCTCCCGAGACACAGATACGCAGTATTTT.

The chain carries TRBV9 and TRBJ2-2; 7 bases fit TRBD1. CDR1 is SGDLS and CDR2 is YYNGEE in the germline V gene. This CDR3 comprises 15 residues. The J segment lost 1 base and the V segment lost 1 base, leaving 1 base of the junction unmatched. This CDR3 reads CASSVRTGNTGELFF. The DNA of the CDR3 is TGTGCCAGCAGCGTACGGACAGGGAACACCGGGGAGCTGTTTTTT.

This clone was seen a single time. The genes are TRBV2 and TRBJ2-1; 8 bases map to TRBD2. The CDR3 sequence is 13 residues long. CDR1 SNHLY and CDR2 FYNNEI come from the germline V gene. The DNA for the CDR3 is TGTTTCAGCGGGAGTCCTACCTACAATGAGCAGTTCTTC. Translating it yields CFSGSPTYNEQFF.

This sequence joins TRBV7-9 and TRBJ1-1; TRBD1 is a possible D gene (5 bases). V dropped 0 bases and J dropped 1 base, with 9 bases sitting between them. Germline V CDR1 and CDR2: SEHNR, FQNEAQ (reference sequence). The CDR3 is 15 amino acids. The CDR3 protein is CASSLAPQGNTEAFF. As DNA, the CDR3 is TGTGCCAGCAGCTTAGCGCCGCAGGGGAACACTGAAGCTTTCTTT.

The chain combines TRBV2 with TRBJ1-2; possibly TRBD1 for D (5 bases). Germline V gives CDR1 SNHLY, CDR2 FYNNEI. Trimming took 8 bases from V and 5 from J, leaving 15 bases between them. The CDR3 totals 13 residues. The CDR3 sequence: CASQGGGGYGYTF. CDR3 nucleotides: TGTGCCAGCCAGGGTGGGGGGGGATATGGCTACACCTTC.

The rearrangement uses TRBV5-3 and TRBJ2-1; D ambiguous. TRBV5-3 is reported as an ORF; its role is uncertain. Trimming left V 4 bases short and J 4 bases short, with 15 bases between. This CDR3 region has 15 residues. Here the CDR3 reads CARSRIAQNYNEQFF. CDR3 DNA sequence: TGTGCCAGAAGCCGTATAGCCCAGAATTACAATGAGCAGTTCTTC.

This chain links TRBV14 with TRBJ1-2; 8 bases agree with TRBD1. Germline V gene data show CDR1 as SGHDN and CDR2 as FVKESK. V was clipped by 0 bases and J by 1 base; unmatched bases: 10. The CDR3 has 18 residues. CDR3 sequence (DNA): TGTGCCAGCAGCCAAGATGTTTGGGACAGGATAAATAACTATGGCTACACCTTC. Protein product: CASSQDVWDRINNYGYTF.

The J gene is TRBJ2-2, the V gene TRBV2; D is perhaps TRBD1 (5 bases). Trimming left V 3 bases short and J 4 bases short, with 18 bases between. The CDR3 covers 17 residues. CDR1 SNHLY and CDR2 FYNNEI come from the germline V gene. The CDR3 nucleotides are TGTGCCAGCAGTGAGAGTGGGTGGGGCTTCGGCACCGGGGAGCTGTTTTTT. Its translation is CASSESGWGFGTGELFF. Looking up the rest from reference TRBV2 and TRBJ2-2 gives the full variable domain: EPEVTQTPSHQVTQMGQEVILRCVPISNHLYFYWYRQILGQKVEFLVSFYNNEISEKSEIFDDQFSVERPDGSNFTLKIRSTKLEDSAMYFCASSESGWGFGTGELFFGEGSRLTVL.

The chain combines TRBV6-1 with TRBJ1-2; D is unclear. V was cut by 1 base and J by 7 bases, with 10 bases left in between. Germline V gives CDR1 MNHNS, CDR2 SASEGT. This CDR3 is 13 amino acids long. The CDR3 loop is CASSEGEVSGYTF. As DNA, the CDR3 is TGTGCCAGCAGTGAAGGCGAGGTAAGTGGCTACACCTTC.

The rearrangement uses TRBV12-5 and TRBJ1-1; no firm D call. This CDR3 spans 15 amino acids. V shed 10 bases and J shed 3 bases, with 21 bases lying between them. Looked up from germline, CDR1 is LGHNT and CDR2 is FRNRAP. The chain's CDR3 is CANISVGKTDTEAFF. The DNA of the CDR3 is TGTGCTAACATAAGCGTAGGCAAGACTGACACTGAAGCTTTCTTT.

Worth noting for this clone: This CDR3 is also generated by other DNA sequences in the sample. The chain carries TRBV5-1 and TRBJ2-3; perhaps TRBD1 as D (5 bases). V lost 0 bases to trimming and J lost 0 bases, with 11 bases between them. The CDR3 covers 16 residues. Per germline, CDR1 SGHRS and CDR2 YFSETQ. The CDR3 sequence: CASSLGGRPSTDTQYF. The CDR3 DNA is TGCGCCAGCAGCTTGGGGGGCAGGCCTAGCACAGATACGCAGTATTTT.

The chain recombines TRBV7-3 with TRBJ2-3; D gene ambiguous. The CDR3 spans 13 residues. Germline CDR1 SGHTA, CDR2 FQGTGA. The V gene lost 5 bases and the J gene lost 4 bases, with 10 bases spanning the gap. In DNA, the CDR3 is TGTGCCAGCAGCACCCCCAACGCAGATACGCAGTATTTT. This sequence encodes CASSTPNADTQYF.

This clone was recorded once. The J gene is TRBJ1-3, the V gene TRBV6-5; D call uncertain. Trimming took off 2 bases at V and 0 bases at J, with 8 bases between the two ends. Germline V gene lookup returns CDR1 MNHEY and CDR2 SVGAGI. The CDR3 spans 15 residues. CDR3 nucleotide sequence: TGTGCCAGCAGTTACCTTGACCACTCTGGAAACACCATATATTTT. Translating it yields CASSYLDHSGNTIYF.

The chain uses TRBV7-9 and TRBJ2-1; the match to TRBD2 covers 7 bases. V lost 7 bases and J lost 16; bases outside the gene matches: 13. This CDR3 has 12 residues. The V gene's germline CDR1 is SEHNR and CDR2 FQNEAQ (reference sequence). CDR3 DNA: TGTGCCAGCATCCCGGGGGGAGGGGTTCACTTCTTC. Encoded protein: CASIPGGGVHFF.

V and J are TRBV5-8 and TRBJ1-2; D is ambiguous. CDR1 is SGHTS, CDR2 YDEGEE, per germline. Trimming took off 2 bases at V and 8 bases at J, with 7 bases between the two ends. CDR3 length: 11 residues. The CDR3 loop is CASSFVEGYTF. CDR3 DNA: TGTGCCAGCAGCTTTGTGGAGGGCTACACCTTC. The variable domain in full, with the rest retrieved from reference TRBV5-8 and TRBJ1-2, is EAGVTQSPTHLIKTRGQQATLRCSPISGHTSVYWYQQALGLGLQFLLWYDEGEERNRGNFPPRFSGRQFPNYSSELNVNALELEDSALYLCASSFVEGYTFGSGTRLTVV.

V is TRBV11-2 and J is TRBJ2-3; unclear D gene. The CDR3 runs to 13 residues. V lost 0 bases, J lost 2 bases, and 3 bases lay in between. The germline gives CDR1 SGHAT, CDR2 FQNNGV. CDR3 DNA: TGTGCCAGCAGCTTAGATCTCACAGATACGCAGTATTTT. The encoded protein is CASSLDLTDTQYF.

This chain uses TRBV5-4 with TRBJ1-4; D uncertain. CDR3 length: 12 residues. The germline V and J ends were trimmed by 0 bases and 7 bases, with 4 bases remaining between them. Germline V gene sequence: CDR1 SGHNT, CDR2 YYREEE (reference sequence). In nucleotides, the CDR3 is TGTGCCAGCAGCTTGGATAGTGAAAAACTGTTTTTT. Translating it yields CASSLDSEKLFF.